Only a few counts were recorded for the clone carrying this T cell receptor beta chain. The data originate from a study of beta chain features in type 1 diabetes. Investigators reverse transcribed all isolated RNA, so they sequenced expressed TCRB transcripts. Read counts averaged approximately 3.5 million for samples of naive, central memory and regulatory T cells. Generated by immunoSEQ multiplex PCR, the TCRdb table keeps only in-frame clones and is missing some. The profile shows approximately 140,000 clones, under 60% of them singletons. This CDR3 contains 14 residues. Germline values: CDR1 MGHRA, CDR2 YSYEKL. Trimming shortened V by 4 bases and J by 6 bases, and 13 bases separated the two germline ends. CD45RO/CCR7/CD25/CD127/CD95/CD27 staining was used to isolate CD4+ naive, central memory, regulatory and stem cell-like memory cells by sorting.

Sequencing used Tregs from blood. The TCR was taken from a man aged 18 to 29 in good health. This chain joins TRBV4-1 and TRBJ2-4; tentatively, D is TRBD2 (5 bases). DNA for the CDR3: TGCGCCAGCAGCCTTCTCGGAGGTGCAAACATTCAGTACTTC. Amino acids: CASSLLGGANIQYF.